Following are 22 T cell receptor beta chains from one sample sequenced in a study of OX40 agonist ivuxolimab in advanced cancers. Method: immunoSEQ multiplex PCR; TCRdb's copy keeps in-frame clones and lacks some. This sample has over 8,000 clones, with around 71% found just once. The sequenced sample was CD4+ or CD8+ T cells sorted from blood, obtained in a trial of the OX40 agonist ivuxolimab. Every receptor here comes from an adult with an advanced solid tumor such as melanoma, head and neck, liver or kidney cancer.

The chain recombines TRBV4-2 with TRBJ2-3; 13 positions match TRBD2. Trimming removed 0 bases from V and 4 bases from J; junction bases left unmatched: 1. Germline V gene data show CDR1 as LGHNA and CDR2 as YNFKEQ. The CDR3 consists of 16 residues. The CDR3 bases are TGTGCCAGCAGCCAAGAACTAGCGGGAGGGCCAGATACGCAGTATTTT. Protein sequence: CASSQELAGGPDTQYF.

This clone was recorded a few times. Here the CDR3 DNA reads TGTGCCAGCAGTGTTGAGCAGTCACCCCTCCACTTT. Amino acids: CASSVEQSPLHF. This rearrangement joins TRBV6-5 to TRBJ1-6, with D uncertain. The ends were cut back, 5 bases at V and 10 bases at J, with 9 bases in the middle. Looked up from germline, CDR1 is MNHEY and CDR2 is SVGAGI. The CDR3 totals 12 residues.

By its share, this clone is hyperexpanded. The chain is built from TRBV5-5 and TRBJ1-1; the D is unclear. The CDR3 spans 14 residues. Deletions cut 0 bases from V and 0 bases from J, with 6 bases between. Germline V gene data show CDR1 as SGHKS and CDR2 as YYEKEE (reference sequence). In DNA, the CDR3 is TGTGCCAGCAGCTTGGGTCAGATGAACACTGAAGCTTTCTTT. Protein sequence: CASSLGQMNTEAFF.

The V and J genes are TRBV19 and TRBJ2-2; 7 bases are shared with TRBD1. This CDR3 spans 15 amino acids. Germline CDR1 is LNHDA and CDR2 is SQIVND (reference sequence). V shed 6 bases, J shed 0 bases, and the junction held 4 bases outside the gene matches. This CDR3 reads CASSPGTANTGELFF. The CDR3 DNA reads as TGTGCCAGTAGCCCCGGGACAGCGAACACCGGGGAGCTGTTTTTT. The full variable domain, completed using reference TRBV19 and TRBJ2-2, is DGGITQSPKYLFRKEGQNVTLSCEQNLNHDAMYWYRQDPGQGLRLIYYSQIVNDFQKGDIAEGYSVSREKKESFPLTVTSAQKNPTAFYLCASSPGTANTGELFFGEGSRLTVL.

This clone is medium-sized. The rearrangement joins TRBV2 to TRBJ2-7; D ambiguous. Germline V gene lookup returns CDR1 SNHLY and CDR2 FYNNEI. Trimming removed 7 bases at V and 1 base at J, with 14 bases between. The CDR3 has 14 residues. The CDR3 here is CASKNSANSYEQYF. The CDR3 DNA sequence: TGTGCCAGCAAGAACAGCGCTAATTCCTACGAGCAGTACTTC.

The DNA of the CDR3 is TGTGCCAGCAGTTACTCCTTGGGTGGCTCCTACGAGCAGTACTTC. Protein sequence: CASSYSLGGSYEQYF. The chain recombines TRBV6-5 with TRBJ2-7; no reliable D call. Trimming shortened V by 0 bases and J by 0 bases, and 9 bases separated the two germline ends. The CDR3 sequence is 15 residues long. Germline CDR1 and CDR2: MNHEY and SVGAGI.

This sequence joins TRBV4-2 and TRBJ2-5, with unresolved D. This CDR3 contains 15 residues. Trimming took off 4 bases at V and 4 bases at J, with 16 bases between the two ends. Germline assignment: CDR1 LGHNA and CDR2 YNFKEQ. For the CDR3, the DNA is TGTGCCAGCAGCCCTGAAGGTCTAACTGGAGAGACCCAGTACTTC. Protein product: CASSPEGLTGETQYF.

This clone was observed a handful of times. J is TRBJ1-2 and V is TRBV11-2, with 7 bases identical to TRBD1. This CDR3 is built from 16 residues. The germline gives CDR1 SGHAT, CDR2 FQNNGV. V shed 6 bases, J shed 2 bases, and the junction held 12 bases outside the gene matches. As DNA, the CDR3 is TGTGCCAGCAGTGTAACACAGGGGATTTGGAACTATGGCTACACCTTC. Amino acid sequence: CASSVTQGIWNYGYTF.

V gene TRBV28 combines with J gene TRBJ2-7, with 8 bases that match TRBD2. The CDR3 consists of 13 residues. After removal of 6 bases from V and 2 bases from J, the junction contained 3 bases not matched to a gene. Germline CDR1 is MDHEN and CDR2 is SYDVKM. The DNA for the CDR3 is TGTGCCAGCAGCCCGGGAGGGGCCTACGAGCAGTACTTC. This translates into CASSPGGAYEQYF.

The chain employs TRBV11-2 and TRBJ1-5, with unresolved D. The CDR3 has 13 amino acids. Trimming removed 3 bases at V and 1 base at J, with 4 bases between. Germline V gene sequence: CDR1 SGHAT, CDR2 FQNNGV. The CDR3 DNA reads TGTGCCAGCAGCTTTCACAGCAATCAGCCCCAGCATTTT. It is translated as CASSFHSNQPQHF. Full variable domain (outside the CDR3, taken from reference TRBV11-2 and TRBJ1-5): EAGVAQSPRYKIIEKRQSVAFWCNPISGHATLYWYQQILGQGPKLLIQFQNNGVVDDSQLPKDRFSAERLKGVDSTLKIQPAKLEDSAVYLCASSFHSNQPQHFGDGTRLSIL.

The gene calls are TRBV4-1 and TRBJ2-3; possibly TRBD1 for D (6 bases). The germline V gene encodes CDR1 MGHRA and CDR2 YSYEKL. This CDR3 comprises 15 residues. Trimming removed 9 bases at V and 0 bases at J, with 16 bases between. The CDR3 region has the DNA TGCGCCAGTAGTACAGGGTATTACAGCACAGATACGCAGTATTTT. Translated, it gives CASSTGYYSTDTQYF.

The chain has TRBV11-1 and TRBJ2-1; D call uncertain. V lost 4 bases to trimming and J lost 0 bases, with 4 bases between them. This CDR3 comprises 13 residues. Germline loops: CDR1 SGHAT, CDR2 FQDESV (reference sequence). For the CDR3, the DNA is TGTGCCAGCAGCTCCCGCTCCTACAATGAGCAGTTCTTC. Residues: CASSSRSYNEQFF.

There are many counts of this clone. The V and J genes are TRBV6-1 and TRBJ2-2; 8 bases match TRBD2. The CDR3 is 15 amino acids. Trimming cost V 5 bases and J 0 bases; bases outside gene matches: 2. From germline, CDR1 is MNHNS and CDR2 SASEGT. The chain's CDR3 is CASSLTSANTGELFF. The CDR3 nucleotides are TGTGCCAGCAGTCTGACTAGCGCGAACACCGGGGAGCTGTTTTTT.

Notes on this clone: A read error may produce the germline difference seen at one junction end. V is TRBV4-1 and J is TRBJ2-3; TRBD2 agrees at 10 bases. CDR1 is MGHRA and CDR2 is YSYEKL in the germline V gene. CDR3 size: 16 residues. CDR3 nucleotides: TGTGCCAGCAGCCAAGATCTAGCGGGAGGCACAGATACGCAGTATTTT. Its translation: CASSQDLAGGTDTQYF.

This clone was counted between two and nine times. The chain has TRBV7-6 and TRBJ2-3; D unresolved. The CDR3 is 14 residues long. From germline, CDR1 is SGHVS and CDR2 FNYEAQ. The V gene lost 0 bases and the J gene lost 4 bases, with 8 bases spanning the gap. DNA of the CDR3: TGTGCCAGCAGCTTAGCGGGATCCCCAGATACGCAGTATTTT. Translating gives CASSLAGSPDTQYF.

The CDR3 DNA reads TGTGCCAGCTTCTCAGGGGCGCAGGAAGCTTTCTTT. It translates to CASFSGAQEAFF. The V call is TRBV27, the J call TRBJ1-1; TRBD1 is a possible D gene (6 bases). The ends were cut back, 8 bases at V and 8 bases at J, with 15 bases in the middle. Germline V CDR1 and CDR2: MNHEY, SMNVEV (reference sequence). CDR3 length equals 12 residues.

This clone has a handful of counts. The CDR3 protein is CASKIGGNQPQHF. In nucleotides, the CDR3 is TGTGCCAGTAAGATTGGCGGCAATCAGCCCCAGCATTTT. V and J are TRBV19 and TRBJ1-5; D gene uncertain. The V gene lost 7 bases and the J gene lost 2 bases, with 9 bases spanning the gap. This CDR3 comprises 13 residues. Germline V CDR1 and CDR2: LNHDA, SQIVND (reference sequence).

The CDR3 region has the DNA TGTGCCAGCAGCGTAAACTCCCGAGGGGGAACGGGGAACACTGAAGCTTTCTTT. This codes for CASSVNSRGGTGNTEAFF. The chain is built from TRBV9 and TRBJ1-1, with D maybe TRBD1 (6 bases). The CDR3 extends over 18 amino acids. Germline V gene data show CDR1 as SGDLS and CDR2 as YYNGEE. V was cut by 1 base and J by 1 base, with 20 bases left in between.

This chain joins TRBV4-1 and TRBJ2-3, with TRBD2 identical over 15 bases. Germline V gene data show CDR1 as MGHRA and CDR2 as YSYEKL. The CDR3 runs 16 residues. Trimming took 3 bases from V and 7 from J; bases not matched to a gene: 5. The DNA for the CDR3 is TGCGCCAGCAGCCAGCCGGGACTAGCGGGAGGAAATACGCAGTATTTT. This translates into CASSQPGLAGGNTQYF.

V and J are TRBV29-1 and TRBJ2-1; 9 bases are a match to TRBD2. The CDR3 is 15 residues long. The junction had 11 bases not matched to a gene; V was cut back by 7 bases and J by 4 bases. Germline-derived CDR1 and CDR2 are SQVTM and ANQGSEA. The CDR3 loop reads CSAFPGLASYNEQFF. CDR3 sequence (DNA): TGCAGCGCGTTCCCGGGACTAGCTTCTTACAATGAGCAGTTCTTC.

This chain links TRBV7-3 with TRBJ2-3; 9 bases match TRBD2. CDR1 is SGHTA and CDR2 is FQGTGA in the germline V gene. This CDR3 comprises 16 residues. V lost 5 bases and J lost 6; bases outside the gene matches: 12. The CDR3 region has the DNA TGTGCCAGCAGCCCCCTGGCGGGAGGGACCCCGGATACGCAGTATTTT. It is translated as CASSPLAGGTPDTQYF.

The rearrangement links TRBV11-3 to TRBJ1-5, with D possibly matching TRBD1 (5 bases). This CDR3 contains 17 residues. Germline V gene sequence: CDR1 SGHNT, CDR2 YENEEA. Trimming shortened V by 3 bases and J by 0 bases, and 15 bases separated the two germline ends. CDR3 region: CASSFYRTSFSNQPQHF. For the CDR3, the DNA is TGTGCCAGCAGCTTCTACCGGACATCCTTTAGCAATCAGCCCCAGCATTTT.